What follows are 10 T cell receptor beta chains derived from one specimen sequenced in a study of response to subunit inactivated influenza vaccine. TCRdb independently ran MiXCR on the RT-PCR reads; one entry per CDR3 protein. This table holds roughly 500,000 distinct CDR3 sequences, 15% to 20% found once. The sample here was CD4+ T cells sorted from PBMCs, taken roughly 24 months after vaccination. Source of these receptors: a man aged 50-75 years who received an inactivated influenza vaccine.

This clonotype was found a few times. V and J are TRBV5-1 and TRBJ2-3; a weak D match, TRBD2 (7 bases). The CDR3 is 16 residues long. Germline V lookup: CDR1 SGHRS, CDR2 YFSETQ. Between the trimmed V and J ends, which lost 2 bases and 2 bases, there was a span of 15 bases. This chain's CDR3 is CASSFSAAGATDTQYF. In nucleotides, the CDR3 is TGCGCCAGCAGCTTCTCTGCGGCGGGGGCCACAGATACGCAGTATTTT.

This clonotype has a handful of counts. The genes are TRBV7-2 and TRBJ1-2; D unclear. From germline, CDR1 is SGHTA and CDR2 FQGNSA. Trimming removed 1 base from V and 8 bases from J, with 20 bases in between. This CDR3 is 16 amino acids long. CDR3 region: CASSLGPWGVQEGYTF. The CDR3 nucleotides are TGTGCCAGCAGCTTAGGGCCTTGGGGAGTGCAGGAGGGCTACACCTTC.

This chain connects TRBV7-2 to TRBJ2-7, with 7 positions matching TRBD1. V was pared by 5 bases and J by 5 bases, with 12 bases of the junction left unmatched. Per germline, CDR1 SGHTA and CDR2 FQGNSA. The CDR3 totals 15 residues. The CDR3: CASSTRQGLGNEQYF. The CDR3 DNA sequence: TGTGCCAGCAGCACCCGACAGGGCTTGGGAAACGAGCAGTACTTC.

V gene TRBV7-2 combines with J gene TRBJ2-3; 7 bases match TRBD1. V was pared by 2 bases and J by 5 bases, with 10 bases of the junction left unmatched. CDR1 SGHTA and CDR2 FQGNSA come from the germline V gene. There are 16 residues in the CDR3. This chain's CDR3 is CASSLPGTARGDTQYF. The CDR3 DNA is TGTGCCAGCAGCTTACCGGGGACAGCCCGGGGAGATACGCAGTATTTT. The entire variable domain, with the rest obtained from reference TRBV7-2 and TRBJ2-3, is as follows: GAGVSQSPSNKVTEKGKDVELRCDPISGHTALYWYRQSLGQGLEFLIYFQGNSAPDKSGLPSDRFSAERTGGSVSTLTIQRTQQEDSAVYLCASSLPGTARGDTQYFGPGTRLTVL.

In this sample, this clonotype turned up a few times. V is TRBV29-1 and J is TRBJ2-3; D is undetermined. V was pared by 4 bases and J by 0 bases, with 11 bases between. There are 14 residues in the CDR3. The germline gives CDR1 SQVTM, CDR2 ANQGSEA. The CDR3 bases are TGCAGCGTTGGGATCATGGATAGCACAGATACGCAGTATTTT. This translates into CSVGIMDSTDTQYF.

The chain employs TRBV2 and TRBJ2-7, with a tentative D call TRBD1 (6 bases). Germline V gene data show CDR1 as SNHLY and CDR2 as FYNNEI. V dropped 6 bases and J dropped 0 bases, with 15 bases sitting between them. The CDR3 is 15 residues long. CDR3 bases: TGTGCCAGCAGGGGGGACACCTTGAGCTCCTACGAGCAGTACTTC. Its translation: CASRGDTLSSYEQYF. The whole variable domain, filled in from reference TRBV2 and TRBJ2-7, reads EPEVTQTPSHQVTQMGQEVILRCVPISNHLYFYWYRQILGQKVEFLVSFYNNEISEKSEIFDDQFSVERPDGSNFTLKIRSTKLEDSAMYFCASRGDTLSSYEQYFGPGTRLTVT.

This chain uses TRBV11-2 with TRBJ2-5, with 10 positions matching TRBD2. V shed 5 bases, J shed 7 bases, and the junction held 13 bases outside the gene matches. CDR1 SGHAT and CDR2 FQNNGV come from the germline V gene. The CDR3 runs to 16 residues. The CDR3 spells CASSLEPSGRAATQYF. In nucleotides, the CDR3 is TGTGCCAGCAGCCTCGAGCCCAGCGGGAGGGCGGCGACCCAGTACTTC.

In regard to this clonotype: A junction end diverges from the germline sequence, so it may reflect a read error. This chain joins TRBV9 and TRBJ1-5, with 8 positions matching TRBD1. Germline loops: CDR1 SGDLS, CDR2 YYNGEE. The CDR3 runs to 15 residues. The CDR3 protein is CASSATGQDNQPRHF. Written as DNA, the CDR3 is TGTGCCAGCAGCGCGACGGGACAGGACAATCAGCCCCGGCATTTT.

The chain couples TRBV7-2 to TRBJ2-7; TRBD2 aligns across 8 bases. The length of the CDR3 is 15 residues. After removal of 2 bases from V and 1 base from J, the junction contained 4 bases not matched to a gene. Germline CDR1 and CDR2: SGHTA and FQGNSA. The CDR3 reads CASSLQRGPSYEQYF. The DNA of the CDR3 is TGTGCCAGCAGCTTACAGCGGGGGCCATCCTACGAGCAGTACTTC.

The chain combines TRBV20-1 with TRBJ2-1; 8 positions match TRBD1. CDR1 is DFQATT and CDR2 is SNEGSKA in the germline V gene (reference sequence). V shed 3 bases, J shed 6 bases, and the junction held 19 bases outside the gene matches. The CDR3 covers 18 residues. The CDR3 bases are TGCAGTGCTAGCCTCCGGGACAGGAGTCCCCTTTGGGTCAATGAGCAGTTCTTC. Translated: CSASLRDRSPLWVNEQFF.